The 28 T cell receptor beta chains below were found in one sample sequenced in a study of T cells in localized non-small cell lung cancer. Using immunoSEQ multiplex PCR, the repertoire was profiled, and TCRdb retains in-frame clones only, with some absent. The sample contains 10,000 to 15,000 clones, over 65% of which appear only once. The material sequenced was peripheral blood, taken before any cancer treatment. The receptors stem from a male donor at least 60 years old with stage I squamous cell lung carcinoma.

The gene calls are TRBV14 and TRBJ1-1; 9 bases are shared with TRBD1. Per germline, CDR1 SGHDN and CDR2 FVKESK. CDR3 length: 15 amino acids. After removal of 0 bases from V and 4 bases from J, the junction contained 3 bases not matched to a gene. CDR3 region: CASSQEGQGLTEAFF. CDR3 nucleotides: TGTGCCAGCAGCCAAGAGGGACAGGGCCTCACTGAAGCTTTCTTT.

This clone was recorded a few times. The chain uses TRBV19 and TRBJ2-2; 10 nucleotides align to TRBD1. CDR3 size: 16 residues. The trim removed 5 bases at V and 6 bases at J, leaving 9 bases unmatched. CDR1 is LNHDA and CDR2 is SQIVND in the germline V gene (reference sequence). The CDR3 sequence: CASSGRTGGLSGELFF. The CDR3 DNA is TGTGCCAGTAGTGGCAGGACAGGGGGATTATCCGGGGAGCTGTTTTTT.

This clone was counted a few times. The gene calls are TRBV19 and TRBJ2-2; no reliable D call. Germline CDR1 LNHDA, CDR2 SQIVND (reference sequence). This CDR3 contains 16 residues. Trimming removed 1 base at V and 2 bases at J, with 11 bases between. The CDR3 DNA follows: TGTGCCAGTAGTATAGTAGGCAGCGATAACACCGGGGAGCTGTTTTTT. This gives the protein CASSIVGSDNTGELFF.

The chain has TRBV5-1 and TRBJ2-3; D perhaps matches TRBD1 (5 bases). Trimming removed 1 base from V and 6 bases from J, with 9 bases in between. The CDR3 consists of 13 residues. Germline V CDR1 and CDR2: SGHRS, YFSETQ. This CDR3 reads CASSLQGTDTQYF. DNA for the CDR3: TGCGCCAGCAGCTTGCAGGGTACCGATACGCAGTATTTT.

This clone showed up just once. This chain uses TRBV2 with TRBJ2-6; D gene uncertain. The CDR3 totals 13 residues. V lost 8 bases, J lost 1 base, and 6 bases lay in between. CDR1 is SNHLY and CDR2 is FYNNEI in the germline V gene. CDR3 DNA: TGTGCCAGCCTGGAATCTGGGGCCAACGTCCTGACTTTC. Its protein product is CASLESGANVLTF.

This chain joins TRBV9 and TRBJ2-7, with 8 bases matching TRBD1. Germline V gene lookup returns CDR1 SGDLS and CDR2 YYNGEE. The CDR3 spans 15 residues. The V and J ends lost 3 bases and 2 bases, in that order; junction bases with no gene match: 7. CDR3 residues: CASSGPGTGTYEQYF. The CDR3 DNA reads as TGTGCCAGCAGCGGTCCCGGGACAGGTACCTACGAGCAGTACTTC.

The J gene is TRBJ2-7, the V gene TRBV27, with D possibly being TRBD1 (5 bases). CDR1 is MNHEY and CDR2 is SMNVEV in the germline V gene (reference sequence). Trimming pared 3 bases from V and 6 bases from J, leaving 9 bases between. This CDR3 comprises 12 residues. The CDR3 loop is CASSFRRGEQYF. The CDR3 bases are TGTGCCAGCAGTTTTCGTAGGGGCGAGCAGTACTTC.

The V and J genes are TRBV27 and TRBJ2-1; D remains ambiguous. This CDR3 region has 15 residues. Germline loops: CDR1 MNHEY, CDR2 SMNVEV (reference sequence). V lost 1 base, J lost 3 bases, and 10 bases lay in between. CDR3 coding DNA: TGTGCCAGCAGTTTATACTCATATGACTACAATGAGCAGTTCTTC. This codes for CASSLYSYDYNEQFF.

V usage is TRBV28 and J usage is TRBJ2-5, with 9 bases lining up with TRBD2. The V gene's germline CDR1 is MDHEN and CDR2 SYDVKM. The CDR3 covers 16 residues. V was pared by 4 bases and J by 7 bases, with 13 bases of the junction left unmatched. The CDR3 sequence is CASSSKKTGREGTQYF. In DNA, the CDR3 is TGTGCCAGCAGTTCAAAAAAGACAGGGCGGGAGGGGACCCAGTACTTC.

The chain links TRBV28 to TRBJ2-5; D might be TRBD1 or TRBD2, each matching 6 bases. The CDR3 runs 17 residues. V was clipped by 2 bases and J by 4 bases, with 20 bases between them. The germline CDR1 and CDR2 sequences are MDHEN and SYDVKM. The CDR3 nucleotides read TGTGCCAGCAGTTTAGGGGCGTGGGGGGCTGGTGGAGAGACCCAGTACTTC. This gives the protein CASSLGAWGAGGETQYF.

This clone occurred a few times. The rearrangement joins TRBV18 to TRBJ1-5; unclear D gene. There are 13 residues in the CDR3. The V and J ends lost 2 bases and 5 bases respectively, with 7 bases between them. CDR1 and CDR2 from the germline V gene are KGHSH and LQKENI. The CDR3 sequence: CASSPMADQPQHF. In DNA, the CDR3 is TGTGCCAGCTCACCAATGGCCGATCAGCCCCAGCATTTT.

The V call is TRBV14, the J call TRBJ2-5; D ambiguous. Trimming left V 3 bases short and J 1 base short, with 12 bases between. CDR1 SGHDN and CDR2 FVKESK come from the germline V gene. The CDR3 loop spans 15 amino acids. CDR3 sequence: CASSHFRRAQETQYF. DNA for the CDR3: TGTGCCAGCAGCCATTTTCGTCGGGCCCAAGAGACCCAGTACTTC. Supplemented by reference TRBV14 and TRBJ2-5, the full variable domain reads EAGVTQFPSHSVIEKGQTVTLRCDPISGHDNLYWYRRVMGKEIKFLLHFVKESKQDESGMPNNRFLAERTGGTYSTLKVQPAELEDSGVYFCASSHFRRAQETQYFGPGTRLLVL.

The chain uses TRBV14 and TRBJ2-7; perhaps TRBD1 as D (5 bases). In germline, CDR1 is SGHDN, CDR2 FVKESK. Trimming removed 1 base at V and 6 bases at J, with 10 bases between. The CDR3 is made up of 13 amino acids. The CDR3 DNA follows: TGTGCCAGCAGCCAAGTTAAGGGGCTCGAGCAGTACTTC. Encoded protein: CASSQVKGLEQYF.

V gene TRBV5-8 combines with J gene TRBJ2-6; D is possibly TRBD2 (5 bases). The V gene lost 2 bases and the J gene lost 0 bases, with 12 bases spanning the gap. This CDR3 comprises 17 residues. Germline CDR1 is SGHTS and CDR2 is YDEGEE. CDR3 DNA sequence: TGTGCCAGCAGCTTCGAGGGCTCTCCCTCTGGGGCCAACGTCCTGACTTTC. This codes for CASSFEGSPSGANVLTF.

The chain joins TRBV30 to TRBJ2-6, with 8 bases fitting TRBD1. CDR3 length: 20 residues. Germline V lookup: CDR1 GTSNPN, CDR2 SVGIG (reference sequence). V shed 3 bases, J shed 0 bases, and the junction held 16 bases outside the gene matches. The CDR3 loop reads CAWSVTWWDRPRSGANVLTF. The CDR3, as DNA: TGTGCCTGGAGCGTGACGTGGTGGGACAGGCCCCGCTCTGGGGCCAACGTCCTGACTTTC.

This chain joins TRBV5-1 and TRBJ2-1; 10 nucleotides match TRBD2. Germline assignment: CDR1 SGHRS and CDR2 YFSETQ. The CDR3 consists of 13 residues. After removal of 3 bases from V and 6 bases from J, the junction contained 0 bases not matched to a gene. This CDR3 reads CASSSSGSNEQFF. CDR3 nucleotide sequence: TGCGCCAGCAGCTCTAGCGGGAGCAATGAGCAGTTCTTC.

This clone turned up a few times. The chain links TRBV6-1 to TRBJ1-5; TRBD1 matches 7 bases. Germline V gene data show CDR1 as MNHNS and CDR2 as SASEGT. The V segment lost 2 bases and the J segment 1 base; nucleotides outside the gene matches: 2. The CDR3 contains 15 residues. The CDR3 reads CASSELTGSNQPQHF. The CDR3, as DNA: TGTGCCAGCAGTGAACTGACAGGGAGCAATCAGCCCCAGCATTTT.

V gene TRBV19 combines with J gene TRBJ2-6, with TRBD1 identical over 7 bases. Losses at the gene ends were 0 bases for V and 0 bases for J; bases not matched to a gene: 5. The CDR3 contains 18 residues. Germline V gene sequence: CDR1 LNHDA, CDR2 SQIVND (reference sequence). CDR3: CASSIDGGTDSGANVLTF. In nucleotides, the CDR3 is TGTGCCAGTAGTATAGATGGTGGGACAGACTCTGGGGCCAACGTCCTGACTTTC.

This chain uses TRBV7-9 with TRBJ2-7; D unclear. V lost 4 bases to trimming and J lost 3 bases, with 7 bases between them. Germline assignment: CDR1 SEHNR and CDR2 FQNEAQ (reference sequence). This CDR3 comprises 12 residues. The CDR3 DNA is TGTGCCAGCAGCTCGGGTCACTACGAGCAGTACTTC. This sequence encodes CASSSGHYEQYF.

J is TRBJ1-5 and V is TRBV2; 8 bases are shared with TRBD1. CDR3 size: 14 residues. The germline V gene encodes CDR1 SNHLY and CDR2 FYNNEI. V lost 5 bases, J lost 8 bases, and 8 bases stayed unmatched. The CDR3 protein is CASSYTGGKEPQHF. CDR3 sequence (DNA): TGTGCCAGCAGTTATACAGGGGGTAAAGAGCCCCAGCATTTT.

This clone appeared once. This sequence joins TRBV7-9 and TRBJ1-1, with D hard to call. This CDR3 spans 14 amino acids. With 5 bases removed from V and 1 base from J, the gap between germline ends came to 11 bases. Germline V CDR1 and CDR2: SEHNR, FQNEAQ (reference sequence). The CDR3 protein is CASSGTTSNTEAFF. As DNA, the CDR3 is TGTGCCAGCAGCGGAACGACTTCGAACACTGAAGCTTTCTTT.

The chain uses TRBV7-9 and TRBJ1-5, with a weak D call TRBD1 (5 bases). The CDR3 is 15 residues long. Per the germline V gene, CDR1 is SEHNR and CDR2 is FQNEAQ (reference sequence). V lost 1 base, J lost 4 bases, and 11 bases lay in between. Here the CDR3 DNA reads TGTGCCAGCAGCTTAGGGGGGACTAATAATCAGCCCCAGCATTTT. Its protein product is CASSLGGTNNQPQHF.

As DNA, the CDR3 is TGCGCCAGCAGCTTGGCCGGAACTAGCGGGAGAGGAGTCGACGAGCAGTACTTC. Translated: CASSLAGTSGRGVDEQYF. The V gene is TRBV5-1, the J gene TRBJ2-7; TRBD2 aligns across 11 bases. CDR1 SGHRS and CDR2 YFSETQ come from the germline V gene. Unmatched junction bases numbered 13, after V lost 0 bases and J lost 5 bases. CDR3 length: 18 amino acids.

This chain links TRBV10-2 with TRBJ2-7; possibly TRBD1 or TRBD2 for D (5 bases each). The CDR3 has 11 residues. Germline V gene sequence: CDR1 WSHSY, CDR2 SAAADI. Trimming took 8 bases from V and 7 from J, leaving 12 bases between them. The CDR3 nucleotides read TGCGCCAGCTCCTGGGACCGGGAGCAGTACTTC. It translates to CASSWDREQYF.

The chain is built from TRBV4-1 and TRBJ2-1, with 8 bases that match TRBD2. Germline values: CDR1 MGHRA, CDR2 YSYEKL. Germline trimming cut 3 bases from V and 9 bases from J; bases unmatched to any gene: 7. This CDR3 is built from 14 residues. The CDR3 region is CASSHGLAPAEQFF. DNA of the CDR3: TGCGCCAGCAGCCACGGACTAGCTCCAGCTGAGCAGTTCTTC.

The chain carries TRBV11-3 and TRBJ2-1, with unresolved D. CDR1 is SGHNT and CDR2 is YENEEA in the germline V gene. The ends were cut back, 2 bases at V and 7 bases at J, with 9 bases in the middle. The CDR3 runs to 13 residues. CDR3 sequence: CASSLSRLNEQFF. For the CDR3, the DNA is TGTGCCAGCAGCTTATCCAGGCTAAATGAGCAGTTCTTC. Based on the CDR3 plus reference TRBV11-3 and TRBJ2-1, the full variable domain is EAGVVQSPRYKIIEKKQPVAFWCNPISGHNTLYWYLQNLGQGPELLIRYENEEAVDDSQLPKDRFSAERLKGVDSTLKIQPAELGDSAVYLCASSLSRLNEQFFGPGTRLTVL.

The J gene is TRBJ2-1, the V gene TRBV27, with D possibly TRBD2 on 5 matching bases. CDR3 length: 14 residues. Trimming left V 6 bases short and J 0 bases short, with 9 bases between. The germline V gene encodes CDR1 MNHEY and CDR2 SMNVEV (reference sequence). The CDR3: CASSADYSYNEQFF. DNA of the CDR3: TGTGCCAGCAGCGCTGACTACTCCTACAATGAGCAGTTCTTC.

The chain employs TRBV18 and TRBJ1-1, with 7 nucleotides matching TRBD1. Germline V gives CDR1 KGHSH, CDR2 LQKENI. The CDR3 covers 14 residues. Losses at the gene ends were 0 bases for V and 3 bases for J; bases not matched to a gene: 1. The CDR3: CASSPPDRDTEAFF. CDR3 sequence (DNA): TGTGCCAGCTCACCACCTGACAGGGACACTGAAGCTTTCTTT.